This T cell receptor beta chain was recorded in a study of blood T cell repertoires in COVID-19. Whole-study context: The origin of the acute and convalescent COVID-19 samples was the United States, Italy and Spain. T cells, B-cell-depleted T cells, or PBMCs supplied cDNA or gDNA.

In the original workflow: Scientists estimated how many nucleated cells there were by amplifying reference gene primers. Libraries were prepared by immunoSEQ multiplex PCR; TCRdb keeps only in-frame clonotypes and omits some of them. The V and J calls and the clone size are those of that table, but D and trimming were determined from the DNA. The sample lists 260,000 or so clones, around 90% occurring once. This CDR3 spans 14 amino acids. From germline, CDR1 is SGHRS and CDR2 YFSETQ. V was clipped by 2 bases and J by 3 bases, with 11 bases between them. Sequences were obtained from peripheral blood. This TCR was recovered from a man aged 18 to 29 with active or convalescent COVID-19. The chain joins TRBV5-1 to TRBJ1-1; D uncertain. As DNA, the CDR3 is TGCGCCAGCAGCTTTTGGTCCCGGGACACTGAAGCTTTCTTT. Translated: CASSFWSRDTEAFF. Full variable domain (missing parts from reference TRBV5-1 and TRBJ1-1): KAGVTQTPRYLIKTRGQQVTLSCSPISGHRSVSWYQQTPGQGLQFLFEYFSETQRNKGNFPGRFSGRQFSNSRSEMNVSTLELGDSALYLCASSFWSRDTEAFFGQGTRLTVV.